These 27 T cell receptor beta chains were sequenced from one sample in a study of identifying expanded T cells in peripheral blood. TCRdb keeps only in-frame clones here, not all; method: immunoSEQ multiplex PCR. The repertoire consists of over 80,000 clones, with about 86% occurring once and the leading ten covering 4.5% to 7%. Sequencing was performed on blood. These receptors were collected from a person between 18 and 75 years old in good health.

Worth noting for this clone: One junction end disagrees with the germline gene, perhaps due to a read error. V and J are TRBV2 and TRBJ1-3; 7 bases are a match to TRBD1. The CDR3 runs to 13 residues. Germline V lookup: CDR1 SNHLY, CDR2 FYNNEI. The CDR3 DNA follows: TGTGCCAGAAATACAGGGGCTGGAGACACCATATATTTT. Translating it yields CARNTGAGDTIYF.

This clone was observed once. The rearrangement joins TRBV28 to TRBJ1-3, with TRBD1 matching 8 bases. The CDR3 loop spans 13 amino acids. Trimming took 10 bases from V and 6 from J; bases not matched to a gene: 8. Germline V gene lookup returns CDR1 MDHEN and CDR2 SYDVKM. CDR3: CATLDRVVNTIYF. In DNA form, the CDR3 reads TGTGCCACTCTGGACAGGGTAGTAAACACCATATATTTT.

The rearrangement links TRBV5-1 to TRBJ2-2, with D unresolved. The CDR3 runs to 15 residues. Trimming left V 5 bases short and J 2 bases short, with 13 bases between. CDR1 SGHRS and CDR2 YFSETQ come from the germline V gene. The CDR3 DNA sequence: TGCGCCAGCAGGACCACCGGGTCAAACACCGGGGAGCTGTTTTTT. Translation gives CASRTTGSNTGELFF.

In DNA, the CDR3 is TGCGCCAGCAGCCAAGGCCTGGCAGGGCCCCTCTCTGGAAACACCATATATTTT. It translates to CASSQGLAGPLSGNTIYF. V gene TRBV4-1 combines with J gene TRBJ1-3; tentative D call: TRBD1 (5 bases). This CDR3 has 18 residues. Trimming cost V 1 base and J 0 bases, with 16 bases left between them. The germline V gene encodes CDR1 MGHRA and CDR2 YSYEKL.

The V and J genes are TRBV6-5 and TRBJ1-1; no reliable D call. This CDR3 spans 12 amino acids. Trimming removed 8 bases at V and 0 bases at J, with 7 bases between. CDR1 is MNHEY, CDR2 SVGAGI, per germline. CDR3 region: CASGVLNTEAFF. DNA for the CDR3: TGTGCCAGCGGGGTCTTGAACACTGAAGCTTTCTTT.

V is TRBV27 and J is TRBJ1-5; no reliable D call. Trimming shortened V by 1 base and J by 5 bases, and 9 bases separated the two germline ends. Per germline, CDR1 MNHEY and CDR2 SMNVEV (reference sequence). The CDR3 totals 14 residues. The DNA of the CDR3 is TGTGCCAGCAGTTTATTCGGTAGAGATCAGCCCCAGCATTTT. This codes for CASSLFGRDQPQHF.

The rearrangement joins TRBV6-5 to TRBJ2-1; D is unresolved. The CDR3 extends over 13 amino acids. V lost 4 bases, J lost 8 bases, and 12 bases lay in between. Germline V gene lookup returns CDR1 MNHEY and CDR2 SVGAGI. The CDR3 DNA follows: TGTGCCAGCAGTTCCTTCGATTGGGATGAGCAGTTCTTC. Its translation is CASSSFDWDEQFF.

CDR3 protein: CASSDQGTFRTDTQYF. In nucleotides, the CDR3 is TGTGCCAGCAGCGACCAAGGGACATTCCGCACAGATACGCAGTATTTT. This chain links TRBV7-2 with TRBJ2-3; D is possibly TRBD1 (6 bases). V lost 5 bases and J lost 1, with 16 bases in between. Germline lookup yields CDR1 SGHTA and CDR2 FQGNSA. The CDR3 has 16 amino acids. Combining the CDR3 with reference TRBV7-2 and TRBJ2-3 gives the whole variable domain GAGVSQSPSNKVTEKGKDVELRCDPISGHTALYWYRQSLGQGLEFLIYFQGNSAPDKSGLPSDRFSAERTGGSVSTLTIQRTQQEDSAVYLCASSDQGTFRTDTQYFGPGTRLTVL.

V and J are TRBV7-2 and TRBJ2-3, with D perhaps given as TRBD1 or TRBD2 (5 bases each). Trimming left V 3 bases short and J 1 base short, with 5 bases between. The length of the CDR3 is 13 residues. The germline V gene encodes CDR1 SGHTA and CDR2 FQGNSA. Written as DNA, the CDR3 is TGTGCCAGCAGCTTGGGGGGCACAGATACGCAGTATTTT. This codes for CASSLGGTDTQYF.

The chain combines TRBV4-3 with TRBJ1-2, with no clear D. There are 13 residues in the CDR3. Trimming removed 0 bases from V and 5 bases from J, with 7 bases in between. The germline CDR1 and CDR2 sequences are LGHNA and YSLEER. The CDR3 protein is CASSQELAYGYTF. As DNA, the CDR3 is TGCGCCAGCAGCCAAGAGTTAGCGTATGGCTACACCTTC.

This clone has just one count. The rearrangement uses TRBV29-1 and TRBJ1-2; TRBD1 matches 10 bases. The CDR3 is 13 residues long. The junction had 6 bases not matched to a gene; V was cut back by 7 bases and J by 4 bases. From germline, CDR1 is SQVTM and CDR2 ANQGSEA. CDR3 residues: CSARQGAAYGYTF. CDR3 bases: TGCAGCGCTAGACAGGGGGCGGCCTATGGCTACACCTTC.

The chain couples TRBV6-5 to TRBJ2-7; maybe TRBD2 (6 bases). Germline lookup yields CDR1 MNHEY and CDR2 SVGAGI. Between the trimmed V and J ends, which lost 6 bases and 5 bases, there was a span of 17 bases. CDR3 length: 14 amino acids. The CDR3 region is CASSYGGVVDEQYF. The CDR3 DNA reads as TGTGCCAGCAGCTACGGAGGGGTTGTGGACGAGCAGTACTTC.

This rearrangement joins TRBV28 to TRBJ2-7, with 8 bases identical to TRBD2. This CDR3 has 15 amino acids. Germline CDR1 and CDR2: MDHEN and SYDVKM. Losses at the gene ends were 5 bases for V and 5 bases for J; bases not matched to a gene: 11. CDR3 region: CASSPRGGQPDEQYF. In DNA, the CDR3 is TGTGCCAGCAGTCCCCGGGGGGGACAACCCGACGAGCAGTACTTC.

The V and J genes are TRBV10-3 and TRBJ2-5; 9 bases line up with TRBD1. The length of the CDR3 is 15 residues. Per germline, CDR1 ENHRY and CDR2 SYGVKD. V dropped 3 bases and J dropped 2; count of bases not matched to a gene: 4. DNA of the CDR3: TGTGCCATCAGTGACTTCGACAGGGGGCAAGAGACCCAGTACTTC. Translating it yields CAISDFDRGQETQYF.

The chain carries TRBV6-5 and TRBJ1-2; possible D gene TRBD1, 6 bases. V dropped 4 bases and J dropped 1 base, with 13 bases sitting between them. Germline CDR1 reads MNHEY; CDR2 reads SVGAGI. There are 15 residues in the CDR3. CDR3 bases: TGTGCCAGCAGTTTCGGGGGGCGAGTTAACTATGGCTACACCTTC. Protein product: CASSFGGRVNYGYTF.

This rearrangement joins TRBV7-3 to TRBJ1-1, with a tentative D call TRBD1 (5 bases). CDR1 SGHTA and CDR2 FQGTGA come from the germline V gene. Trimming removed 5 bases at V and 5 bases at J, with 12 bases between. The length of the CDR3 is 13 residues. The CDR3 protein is CASSPRGDTEAFF. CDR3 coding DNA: TGTGCCAGCAGCCCTAGAGGGGATACTGAAGCTTTCTTT.

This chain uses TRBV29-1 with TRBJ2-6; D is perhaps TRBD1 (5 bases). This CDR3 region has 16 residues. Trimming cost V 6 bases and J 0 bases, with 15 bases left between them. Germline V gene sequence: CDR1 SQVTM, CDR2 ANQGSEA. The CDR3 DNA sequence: TGCAGCGTGAGCCAGGGTAGTCTCTCTGGGGCCAACGTCCTGACTTTC. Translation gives CSVSQGSLSGANVLTF.

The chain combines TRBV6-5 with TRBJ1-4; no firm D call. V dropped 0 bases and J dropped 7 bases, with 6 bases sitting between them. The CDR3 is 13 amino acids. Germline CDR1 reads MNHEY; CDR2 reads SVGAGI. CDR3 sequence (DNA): TGTGCCAGCAGTTACTCCTATCGTGAAAAACTGTTTTTT. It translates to CASSYSYREKLFF.

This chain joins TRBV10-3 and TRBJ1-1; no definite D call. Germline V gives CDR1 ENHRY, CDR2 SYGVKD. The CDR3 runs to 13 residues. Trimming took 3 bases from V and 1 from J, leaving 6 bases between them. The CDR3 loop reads CAISETANTEAFF. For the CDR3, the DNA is TGTGCCATCAGTGAAACAGCGAACACTGAAGCTTTCTTT.

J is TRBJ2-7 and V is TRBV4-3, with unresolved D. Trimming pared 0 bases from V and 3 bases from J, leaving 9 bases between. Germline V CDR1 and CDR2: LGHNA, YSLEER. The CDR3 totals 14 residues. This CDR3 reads CASSQEQENYEQYF. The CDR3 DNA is TGCGCCAGCAGCCAAGAGCAAGAAAACTACGAGCAGTACTTC.

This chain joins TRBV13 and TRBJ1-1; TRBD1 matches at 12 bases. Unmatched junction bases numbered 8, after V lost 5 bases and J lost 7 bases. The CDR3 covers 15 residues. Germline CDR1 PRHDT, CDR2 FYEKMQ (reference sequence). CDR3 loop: CASSLPRDRGLEAFF. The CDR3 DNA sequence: TGTGCCAGCAGCCTACCCCGGGACAGGGGGCTTGAAGCTTTCTTT.

The CDR3 spells CASSPGQGRYTF. CDR3 DNA: TGTGCCAGCAGTCCGGGACAGGGACGTTACACCTTC. The J gene is TRBJ1-2, the V gene TRBV6-5; TRBD1 matches at 9 bases. This CDR3 is built from 12 residues. Germline V gene sequence: CDR1 MNHEY, CDR2 SVGAGI. J gave up 11 bases and V 5 bases, and 6 bases lay outside the gene matches.

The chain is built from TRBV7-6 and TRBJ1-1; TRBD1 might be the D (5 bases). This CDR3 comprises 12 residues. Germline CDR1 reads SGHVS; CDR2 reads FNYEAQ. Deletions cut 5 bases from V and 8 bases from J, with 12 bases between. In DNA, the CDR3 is TGTGCCAGCAGCCCCCGAGGGGCCGAAGCTTTCTTT. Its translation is CASSPRGAEAFF.

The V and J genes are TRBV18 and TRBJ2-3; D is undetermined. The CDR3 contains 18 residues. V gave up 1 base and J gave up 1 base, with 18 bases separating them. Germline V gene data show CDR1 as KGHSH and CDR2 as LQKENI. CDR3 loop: CASSPRQAQTTRTDTQYF. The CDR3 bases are TGTGCCAGCTCACCACGGCAGGCCCAAACTACTCGCACAGATACGCAGTATTTT.

The CDR3 protein is CASRGGVGEQFF. In DNA, the CDR3 is TGTGCCAGTAGGGGAGGGGTCGGGGAGCAGTTCTTC. The rearrangement links TRBV19 to TRBJ2-1, with 7 bases that match TRBD2. J gave up 10 bases and V 6 bases, and 6 bases lay outside the gene matches. CDR1 and CDR2 (germline): LNHDA, SQIVND (reference sequence). This CDR3 is built from 12 residues.

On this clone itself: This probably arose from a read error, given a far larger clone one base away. The CDR3 coding sequence is TGTGCCAGCAGCTTTTCCGGGAGCTCCTACAATGAGCAGTTCTTC. This translates into CASSFSGSSYNEQFF. The genes are TRBV7-3 and TRBJ2-1; TRBD2 is a possible D gene (6 bases). The germline V gene has CDR1 SGHTA and CDR2 FQGTGA. This CDR3 spans 15 amino acids. Trimming stripped 3 bases from V and 0 bases from J, with 9 bases between.

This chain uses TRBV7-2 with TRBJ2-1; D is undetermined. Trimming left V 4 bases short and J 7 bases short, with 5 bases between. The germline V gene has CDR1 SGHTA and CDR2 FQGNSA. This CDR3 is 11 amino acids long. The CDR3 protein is CASSSINEQFF. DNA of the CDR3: TGTGCCAGCAGCTCGATAAATGAGCAGTTCTTC.